There are many counts of the clone carrying this T cell receptor (beta chain). Its antigen is undetermined. This sample is drawn from a study of T cells in Graves' hyperthyroidism and ophthalmopathy. About the study: Peripheral blood was taken when the disease was first diagnosed, before any treatment began. Regarding the study as a whole: Through a model of 13 V-J features, ophthalmopathy was separated from stable hyperthyroidism.

Germline loops: CDR1 SGHDT, CDR2 YYEEEE. Between the trimmed V and J ends, which lost 1 base and 8 bases, there was a span of 15 bases. This CDR3 has 14 residues. From RNA transcripts, TCR beta CDR3 regions were amplified. The HTBI primer set was used in a first-round RT-PCR of the TCR CDR3. TCRdb analysed the multiplex PCR reads with MiXCR anew, one entry per CDR3 protein. Seen here are 500,000 to 650,000 distinct CDR3 sequences, 15% to 20% observed once, and the top ten hold about half. Ophthalmopathy cases scored 3 or more on the Clinical Activity Score and 4 or more on NOSPECS grade, with duration below 3 months. The diagnoses drew upon clinical symptoms, serum thyroxine and TRAb, thyroid ultrasound and orbital computed tomography.

The sample consisted of blood. The clonotype originates from a man aged 40-49 years with Graves' ophthalmopathy. This sequence joins TRBV5-6 and TRBJ1-2; possible D gene TRBD1, 5 bases. The CDR3 sequence is CASSLNGGAHGYTF. CDR3 DNA sequence: TGTGCCAGCAGCTTGAACGGAGGGGCGCACGGCTACACCTTC.